This is a list of T cell receptor beta chains from one sample in a study of T-cell reconstitution after alpha-beta-depleted transplantation in children. TCRdb re-called the PCR reads with MiXCR, one entry per CDR3 protein. The sample holds about 400,000 distinct CDR3 sequences, 20% seen once. This material consisted of PBMCs from the stem cell graft donor, taken from the stem cell graft. These receptors were collected from a human donor who donated a stem cell graft to a child with acute myeloid leukemia. CDR3s include the opening cysteine and the closing phenylalanine or tryptophan. A D gene is named only where the DNA matches it firmly. Clone size is not always given. Where it is, it says once, few, many or a class for expanded clones.

j_gene,abundance,d_gene,len,v_gene,CDR3aa,CDR3nt
TRBJ2-1,many,NA,11,TRBV28,CASSPRDEQFF,TGTGCCAGCAGCCCTCGGGATGAGCAGTTCTTC
TRBJ2-3,once,NA,11,TRBV24-1,CATSFRDTQYF,TGTGCCACCAGTTTCCGAGATACGCAGTATTTT
TRBJ1-5,NA,NA,14,TRBV20-1,CSAGGNRDHQPQHF,TGCAGTGCCGGGGGAAACAGGGATCATCAGCCCCAGCATTTT
TRBJ2-2,few,TRBD1,15,TRBV12-3/TRBV12-4,CASRPGGANTGELFF,TGTGCCAGCAGGCCAGGGGGCGCGAACACCGGGGAGCTGTTTTTT
TRBJ2-7,NA,NA,12,TRBV28,CASNSQGNEQYF,TGTGCCAGCAACTCACAGGGCAACGAGCAGTACTTC
TRBJ2-3,NA,NA,14,TRBV25-1,CASSERGLRHTQYF,TGTGCCAGCAGTGAAAGAGGACTGCGGCATACGCAGTATTTT
TRBJ2-1,NA,TRBD2,16,TRBV7-3,CASSLARTRAYNEQFF,TGTGCCAGCAGCTTAGCGAGGACTAGAGCCTACAATGAGCAGTTCTTC
TRBJ2-7,few,NA,12,TRBV7-3,CASSTRAGEQYF,TGTGCCAGCAGCACAAGAGCGGGCGAGCAGTACTTC
TRBJ2-7,many,NA,16,TRBV5-1,CASSPGGGFVSYEQYF,TGCGCCAGCAGCCCTGGAGGGGGATTCGTCTCCTACGAGCAGTACTTC
TRBJ2-3,NA,TRBD2,18,TRBV29-1,CSVEGTSGREPGVDTQYF,TGCAGCGTTGAAGGGACTAGCGGGAGGGAACCAGGGGTTGATACGCAGTATTTT
TRBJ2-1,NA,NA,12,TRBV2,CASSILANEQFF,TGTGCCAGCAGCATCCTAGCGAATGAGCAGTTCTTC
TRBJ1-6,few,NA,16,TRBV20-1,CSARVAGISYNSPLHF,TGCAGTGCTAGAGTGGCGGGGATCTCCTATAATTCACCCCTCCACTTT
TRBJ2-1,NA,NA,14,TRBV7-2,CASSRPDGHNEQFF,TGTGCCAGCAGCAGACCGGACGGTCACAATGAGCAGTTCTTC
TRBJ2-3,few,NA,16,TRBV12-3/TRBV12-4,CASSLDAIASTDTQYF,TGTGCCAGCAGTTTGGATGCAATTGCGAGCACAGATACGCAGTATTTT
TRBJ1-5,NA,TRBD1,15,TRBV4-2,CASSVRTGIHQPQHF,TGTGCCAGCAGCGTACGGACAGGGATCCATCAGCCCCAGCATTTT
TRBJ2-7,few,NA,14,TRBV28,CASSLTGQSGEQYF,TGTGCCAGCAGTTTAACGGGACAATCTGGCGAGCAGTACTTC
TRBJ2-3,NA,TRBD2,15,TRBV24-1,CTTSDLAGDTDTQYF,TGTACCACCAGTGATTTAGCGGGAGACACAGATACGCAGTATTTT
TRBJ2-4,once,NA,17,TRBV28,CASSPWGVVLAKNIQYF,TGTGCCAGCAGCCCCTGGGGGGTGGTCCTAGCCAAAAACATTCAGTACTTC
TRBJ2-5,few,NA,15,TRBV28,CASSLVAGGKETQYF,TGTGCCAGCAGTTTAGTTGCAGGGGGGAAAGAGACCCAGTACTTC
TRBJ2-3,NA,NA,14,TRBV6-2/TRBV6-3,CALRASGSTDTQYF,TGTGCCCTGCGGGCGAGCGGGAGCACAGATACGCAGTATTTT
TRBJ2-7,few,TRBD1,15,TRBV12-3/TRBV12-4,CASSKHRDRGYEQYF,TGTGCCAGCAGTAAACACCGGGACAGGGGATACGAGCAGTACTTC
TRBJ2-3,few,NA,11,TRBV20-1,CSKGSTDTQYF,TGCAGTAAAGGGAGCACAGATACGCAGTATTTT
TRBJ1-2,few,TRBD1,14,TRBV6-5,CASSPGQGARGYTF,TGTGCCAGCAGTCCCGGACAGGGGGCTCGGGGCTACACCTTC
TRBJ1-2,NA,NA,14,TRBV7-9,CASSLVEMNYGYTF,TGTGCCAGCAGCTTAGTCGAAATGAACTATGGCTACACCTTC
TRBJ2-7,NA,TRBD2,15,TRBV5-1,CASRTSGTRFSEQYF,TGCGCCAGCCGCACCTCCGGGACTAGATTCTCCGAGCAGTACTTC
TRBJ1-1,NA,NA,13,TRBV18,CASSPGGTTEAFF,TGTGCCAGCTCACCGGGGGGAACAACTGAAGCTTTCTTT
TRBJ2-1,NA,NA,13,TRBV6-1,CASSGTSWNEQFF,TGTGCCAGCAGTGGTACTAGCTGGAATGAGCAGTTCTTC
TRBJ2-1,many,TRBD2,17,TRBV4-2,CASSQVGEGLADNEQFF,TGTGCCAGCAGCCAAGTGGGTGAGGGACTAGCGGACAATGAGCAGTTCTTC
TRBJ1-2,NA,NA,15,TRBV19,CASSRTGRSNYGYTF,TGTGCCAGTAGTAGAACAGGCAGGAGTAACTATGGCTACACCTTC
TRBJ2-2,NA,NA,16,TRBV2,CASSEGQIRGTGELFF,TGTGCCAGCAGTGAAGGTCAGATTAGGGGTACCGGGGAGCTGTTTTTT
TRBJ1-4,many,NA,14,TRBV29-1,CSVLPTGMPEKLFF,TGCAGCGTTCTTCCAACGGGGATGCCAGAAAAACTGTTTTTT
TRBJ2-7,NA,NA,14,TRBV4-1,CASSRSLDSYEQYF,TGCGCCAGCAGCCGCTCCTTAGACTCCTACGAGCAGTACTTC
TRBJ2-3,few,NA,16,TRBV12-3/TRBV12-4,CASSTPHPGYTDTQYF,TGTGCCAGCAGCACCCCTCACCCGGGTTACACAGATACGCAGTATTTT
TRBJ2-7,NA,TRBD1,13,TRBV7-9,CASSLTGGSEQYF,TGTGCCAGCAGCTTGACAGGGGGCAGCGAGCAGTACTTC
TRBJ2-7,NA,NA,14,TRBV7-2,CASSLAGAMYEQYF,TGTGCCAGCAGCTTAGCAGGGGCGATGTACGAGCAGTACTTC
TRBJ2-3,few,NA,15,TRBV7-9,CASSSSGKEGGTQYF,TGTGCCAGCAGCTCTAGCGGAAAGGAAGGGGGTACGCAGTATTTT
TRBJ2-5,few,TRBD2,16,TRBV12-3/TRBV12-4,CASSLVTGGIKETQYF,TGTGCCAGCAGTTTAGTGACGGGAGGTATAAAAGAGACCCAGTACTTC
TRBJ2-5,many,NA,15,TRBV20-1,CSAGRHGQTQETQYF,TGCAGTGCAGGGAGACATGGACAGACCCAAGAGACCCAGTACTTC
TRBJ1-3,few,NA,15,TRBV12-3/TRBV12-4,CASSPGLDSGNTIYF,TGTGCCAGCAGCCCGGGACTGGACTCTGGAAACACCATATATTTT
TRBJ2-6,few,NA,15,TRBV21-1,CASRVLFSGANVLTF,TGTGCCAGCAGGGTCCTCTTCTCTGGGGCCAACGTCCTGACTTTC
TRBJ1-1,few,NA,12,TRBV29-1,CSVGGHNTEAFF,TGCAGCGTTGGGGGACATAACACTGAAGCTTTCTTT
TRBJ2-1,few,TRBD2,18,TRBV6-2/TRBV6-3,CASSPGLAGSDSYNEQFF,TGTGCCAGCAGTCCGGGACTAGCGGGATCTGACTCCTACAATGAGCAGTTCTTC
TRBJ2-4,few,TRBD1,14,TRBV5-1,CASSLPGGKNIQYF,TGCGCCAGCAGCTTGCCAGGGGGCAAAAACATTCAGTACTTC
TRBJ2-1,NA,TRBD2,16,TRBV5-1,CASSGDGTSGMDEQFF,TGCGCCAGCAGCGGGGACGGGACTAGCGGGATGGATGAGCAGTTCTTC
TRBJ2-1,NA,NA,16,TRBV10-3,CAISDGGTNSYNEQFF,TGTGCAATCAGTGACGGGGGTACGAACTCCTACAATGAGCAGTTCTTC
TRBJ2-1,few,TRBD2,16,TRBV5-1,CASNPGTAGAVNEQFF,TGCGCCAGCAACCCGGGTACGGCGGGAGCCGTGAATGAGCAGTTCTTC
TRBJ2-1,NA,NA,13,TRBV6-2/TRBV6-3,CASSYGHYNEQFF,TGTGCCAGCAGTTACGGGCATTACAATGAGCAGTTCTTC
TRBJ1-3,NA,NA,15,TRBV18,CASSEGLLSGNTIYF,TGTGCCAGCTCAGAAGGACTTCTCTCTGGAAACACCATATATTTT
TRBJ1-3,many,NA,13,TRBV29-1,CSVEDWGGNTIYF,TGCAGCGTTGAAGATTGGGGGGGAAACACCATATATTTT
TRBJ2-1,many,NA,11,TRBV10-3,CAISAMGEQFF,TGTGCCATCAGTGCTATGGGGGAGCAGTTCTTC
TRBJ2-1,NA,NA,12,TRBV7-2,CASSLYAAEQFF,TGTGCCAGCAGCTTGTATGCCGCCGAGCAGTTCTTC
TRBJ2-7,many,TRBD1,14,TRBV12-3/TRBV12-4,CASSFGQGITEQYF,TGTGCCAGCAGTTTCGGACAGGGTATTACCGAGCAGTACTTC
TRBJ2-1,many,NA,16,TRBV20-1,CSARDWGRGVYNEQFF,TGCAGTGCTAGAGATTGGGGGAGGGGGGTCTACAATGAGCAGTTCTTC